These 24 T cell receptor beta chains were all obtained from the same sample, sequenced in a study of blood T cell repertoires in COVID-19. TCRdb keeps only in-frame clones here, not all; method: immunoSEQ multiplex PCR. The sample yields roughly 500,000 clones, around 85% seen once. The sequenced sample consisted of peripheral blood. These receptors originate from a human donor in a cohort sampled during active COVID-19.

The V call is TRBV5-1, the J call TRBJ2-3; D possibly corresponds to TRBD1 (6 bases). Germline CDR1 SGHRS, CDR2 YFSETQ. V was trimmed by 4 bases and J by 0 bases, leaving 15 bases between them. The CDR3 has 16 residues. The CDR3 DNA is TGCGCCAGCAGCCTCCGACAGGACTCAAGCACAGATACGCAGTATTTT. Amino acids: CASSLRQDSSTDTQYF.

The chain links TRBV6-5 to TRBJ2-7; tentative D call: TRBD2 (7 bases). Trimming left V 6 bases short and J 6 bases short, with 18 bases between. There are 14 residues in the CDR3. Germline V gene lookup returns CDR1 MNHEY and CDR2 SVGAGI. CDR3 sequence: CASRGGGRRGEQYF. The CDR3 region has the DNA TGTGCCAGCAGAGGGGGAGGGAGGAGGGGCGAGCAGTACTTC.

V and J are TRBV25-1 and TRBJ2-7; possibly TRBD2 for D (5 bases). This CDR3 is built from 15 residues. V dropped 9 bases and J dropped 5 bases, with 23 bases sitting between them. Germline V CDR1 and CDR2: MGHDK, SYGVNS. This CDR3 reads CASETGFYYSHEQYF. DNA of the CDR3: TGTGCCAGTGAAACGGGGTTCTATTATTCCCACGAGCAGTACTTC.

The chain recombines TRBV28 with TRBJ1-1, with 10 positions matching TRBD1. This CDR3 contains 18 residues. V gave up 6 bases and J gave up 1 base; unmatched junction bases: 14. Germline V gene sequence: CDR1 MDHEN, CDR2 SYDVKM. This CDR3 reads CASSPRGTGVQRNTEAFF. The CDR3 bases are TGTGCCAGCAGCCCCAGGGGGACAGGGGTCCAGAGGAACACTGAAGCTTTCTTT.

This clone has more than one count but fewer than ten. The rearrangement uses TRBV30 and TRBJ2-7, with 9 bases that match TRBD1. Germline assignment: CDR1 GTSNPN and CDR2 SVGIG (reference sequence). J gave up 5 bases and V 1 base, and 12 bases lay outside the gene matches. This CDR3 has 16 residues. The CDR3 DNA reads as TGTGCCTGGAGTGCCAAGGGACAGGGCGTAAACAACGAGCAGTACTTC. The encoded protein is CAWSAKGQGVNNEQYF.

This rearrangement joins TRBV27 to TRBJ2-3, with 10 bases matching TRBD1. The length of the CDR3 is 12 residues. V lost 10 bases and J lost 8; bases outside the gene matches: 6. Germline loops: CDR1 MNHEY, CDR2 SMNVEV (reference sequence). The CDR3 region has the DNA TGTGCCATCAGCCGGGACAGGGGTACGCAGTATTTT. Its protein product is CAISRDRGTQYF.

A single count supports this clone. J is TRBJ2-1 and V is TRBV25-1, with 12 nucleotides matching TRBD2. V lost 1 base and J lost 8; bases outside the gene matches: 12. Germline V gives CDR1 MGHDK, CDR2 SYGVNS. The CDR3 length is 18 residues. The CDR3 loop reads CASSESQLAGGSLDEQFF. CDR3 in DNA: TGTGCCAGCAGTGAATCCCAACTAGCGGGAGGAAGTTTGGATGAGCAGTTCTTC.

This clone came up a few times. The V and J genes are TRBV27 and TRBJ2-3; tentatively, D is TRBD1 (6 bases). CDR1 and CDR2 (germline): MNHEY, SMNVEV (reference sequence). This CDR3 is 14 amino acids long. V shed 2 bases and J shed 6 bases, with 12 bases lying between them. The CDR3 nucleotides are TGTGCCAGCAGTTTAGCGTGGGGGCAGGATACGCAGTATTTT. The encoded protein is CASSLAWGQDTQYF.

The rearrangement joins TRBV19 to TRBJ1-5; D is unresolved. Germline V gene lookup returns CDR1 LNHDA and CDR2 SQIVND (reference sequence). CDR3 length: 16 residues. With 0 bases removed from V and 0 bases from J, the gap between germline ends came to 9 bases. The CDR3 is CASSIEGSYSNQPQHF. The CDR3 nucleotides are TGTGCCAGTAGTATAGAGGGCAGTTATAGCAATCAGCCCCAGCATTTT.

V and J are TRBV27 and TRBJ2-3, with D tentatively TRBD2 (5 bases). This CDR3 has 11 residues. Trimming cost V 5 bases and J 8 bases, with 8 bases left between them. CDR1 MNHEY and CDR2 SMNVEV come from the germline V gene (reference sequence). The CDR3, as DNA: TGTGCCAGCAGTCTCCGGGGTACGCAGTATTTT. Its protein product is CASSLRGTQYF.

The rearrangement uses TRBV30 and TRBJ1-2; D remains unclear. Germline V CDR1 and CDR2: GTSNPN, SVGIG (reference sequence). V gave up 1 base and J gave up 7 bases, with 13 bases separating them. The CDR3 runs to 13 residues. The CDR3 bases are TGTGCCTGGAGTGGGCAGGTCGTTGCTGGCTACACCTTC. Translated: CAWSGQVVAGYTF.

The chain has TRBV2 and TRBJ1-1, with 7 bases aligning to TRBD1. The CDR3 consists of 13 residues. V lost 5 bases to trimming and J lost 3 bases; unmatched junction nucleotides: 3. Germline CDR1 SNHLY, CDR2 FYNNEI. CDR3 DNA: TGTGCCAGCAGTTTTACAGGGGACACTGAAGCTTTCTTT. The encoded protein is CASSFTGDTEAFF.

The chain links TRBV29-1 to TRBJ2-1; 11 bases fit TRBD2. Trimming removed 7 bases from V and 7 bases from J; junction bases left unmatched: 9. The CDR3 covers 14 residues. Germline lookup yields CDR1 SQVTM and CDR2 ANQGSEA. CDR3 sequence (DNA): TGCAGCGCAGAGACTAGCGGGACCGGTAATGAGCAGTTCTTC. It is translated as CSAETSGTGNEQFF.

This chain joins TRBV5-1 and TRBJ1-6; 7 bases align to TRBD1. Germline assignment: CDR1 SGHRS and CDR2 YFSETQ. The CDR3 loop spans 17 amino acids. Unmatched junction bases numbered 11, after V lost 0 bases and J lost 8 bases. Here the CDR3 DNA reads TGCGCCAGCAGCTTGGATAGGGCAGGAACAGGGGATTCACCCCTCCACTTT. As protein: CASSLDRAGTGDSPLHF.

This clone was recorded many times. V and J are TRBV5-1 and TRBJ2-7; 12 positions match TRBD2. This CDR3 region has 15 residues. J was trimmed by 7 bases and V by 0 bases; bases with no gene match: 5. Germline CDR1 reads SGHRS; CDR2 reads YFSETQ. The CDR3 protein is CASSLGTSGIEEQYF. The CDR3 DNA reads TGCGCCAGCAGCTTGGGGACTAGCGGGATTGAGGAGCAGTACTTC.

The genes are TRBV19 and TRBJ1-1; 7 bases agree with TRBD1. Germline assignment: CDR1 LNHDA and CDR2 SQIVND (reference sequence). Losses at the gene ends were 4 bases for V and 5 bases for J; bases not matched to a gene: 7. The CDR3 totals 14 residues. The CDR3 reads CASSRYGQATEAFF. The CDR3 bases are TGTGCCAGTAGTAGATACGGACAGGCGACTGAAGCTTTCTTT.

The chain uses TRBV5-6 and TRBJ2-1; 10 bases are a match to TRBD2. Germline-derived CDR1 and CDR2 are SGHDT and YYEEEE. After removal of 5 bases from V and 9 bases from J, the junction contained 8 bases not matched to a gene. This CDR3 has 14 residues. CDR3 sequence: CASSLPLAGVEQFF. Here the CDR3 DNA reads TGTGCCAGCAGTTTACCTCTAGCGGGGGTTGAGCAGTTCTTC.

The CDR3 DNA follows: TGTGCCAGCTCACCACAGTTGACAGCCTCGGGCACTGAAGCTTTCTTT. This sequence encodes CASSPQLTASGTEAFF. The rearrangement links TRBV18 to TRBJ1-1; D is perhaps TRBD1 (5 bases). This CDR3 comprises 16 residues. Germline V gene lookup returns CDR1 KGHSH and CDR2 LQKENI. V lost 1 base to trimming and J lost 4 bases, with 16 bases between them.

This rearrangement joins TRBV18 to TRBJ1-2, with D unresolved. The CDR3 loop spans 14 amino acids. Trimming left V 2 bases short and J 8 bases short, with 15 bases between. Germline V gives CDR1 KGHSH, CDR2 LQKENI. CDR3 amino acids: CASSPSDRAGGYTF. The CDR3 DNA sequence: TGTGCCAGCTCACCAAGTGATCGAGCGGGGGGCTACACCTTC.

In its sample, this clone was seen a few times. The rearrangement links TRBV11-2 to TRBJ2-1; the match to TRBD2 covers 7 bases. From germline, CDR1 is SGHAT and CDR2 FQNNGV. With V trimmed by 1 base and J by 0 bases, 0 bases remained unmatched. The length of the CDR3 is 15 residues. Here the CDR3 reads CASSLGGSSYNEQFF. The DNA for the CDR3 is TGTGCCAGCAGCTTAGGCGGGAGCTCCTACAATGAGCAGTTCTTC.

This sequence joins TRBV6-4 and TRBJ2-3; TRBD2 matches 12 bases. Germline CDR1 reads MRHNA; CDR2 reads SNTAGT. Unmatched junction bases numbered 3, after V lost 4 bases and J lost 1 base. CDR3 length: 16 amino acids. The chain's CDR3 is CASSALAGGGTDTQYF. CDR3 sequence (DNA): TGTGCCAGCAGTGCCCTAGCGGGAGGGGGCACAGATACGCAGTATTTT.

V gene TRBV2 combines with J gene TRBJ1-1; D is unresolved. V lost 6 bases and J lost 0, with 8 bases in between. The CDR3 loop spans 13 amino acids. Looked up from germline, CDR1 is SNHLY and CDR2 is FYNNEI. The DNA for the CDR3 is TGTGCCAGCAGACAGCTATTGAACACTGAAGCTTTCTTT. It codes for CASRQLLNTEAFF.

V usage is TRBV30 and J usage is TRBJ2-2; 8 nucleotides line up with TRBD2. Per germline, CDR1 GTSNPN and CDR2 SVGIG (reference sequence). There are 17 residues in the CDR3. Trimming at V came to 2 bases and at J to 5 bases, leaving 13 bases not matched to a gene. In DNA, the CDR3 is TGTGCCTGGAGTTTACTAGCGGAGGCCAGAACGACCGGGGAGCTGTTTTTT. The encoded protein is CAWSLLAEARTTGELFF. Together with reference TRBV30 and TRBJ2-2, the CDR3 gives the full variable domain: SQTIHQWPATLVQPVGSPLSLECTVEGTSNPNLYWYRQAAGRGLQLLFYSVGIGQISSEVPQNLSASRPQDRQFILSSKKLLLSDSGFYLCAWSLLAEARTTGELFFGEGSRLTVL.

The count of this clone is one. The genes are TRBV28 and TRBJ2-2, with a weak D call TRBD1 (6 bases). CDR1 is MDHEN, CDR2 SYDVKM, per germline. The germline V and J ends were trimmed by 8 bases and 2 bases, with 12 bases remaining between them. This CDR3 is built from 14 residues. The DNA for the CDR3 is TGTGCCAGCCGCCAGGGGAGAAACACCGGGGAGCTGTTTTTT. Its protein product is CASRQGRNTGELFF.